The present T cell receptor (beta chain) was sequenced within a study of control samples from healthy donors and cancer patients. With 3 bases removed from V and 5 bases from J, the gap between germline ends came to 17 bases. Germline assignment: CDR1 SGHNT and CDR2 YYREEE (reference sequence). The CDR3 has 15 amino acids. The repertoire was sequenced with immunoSEQ multiplex PCR; TCRdb's copy has only in-frame clones and lacks some. The sample holds approximately 87,000 clones; about nine tenths are singletons and the top ten take 15% to 20%. This receptor was taken from a man in his fifties in good health. The rearrangement uses TRBV5-4 and TRBJ1-1, with D perhaps TRBD1 (6 bases). Sequencing was performed on blood. CDR3 bases: TGTGCCAGCAGCTCGCGGACAGAGAGAAAGACTGAAGCTTTCTTT. It yields the protein CASSSRTERKTEAFF. The full variable domain, its missing parts supplied by reference TRBV5-4 and TRBJ1-1, is ETGVTQSPTHLIKTRGQQVTLRCSSQSGHNTVSWYQQALGQGPQFIFQYYREEENGRGNFPPRFSGLQFPNYSSELNVNALELDDSALYLCASSSRTERKTEAFFGQGTRLTVV.